These T cell receptor beta chains were read from a single sample in a study of T-cell memory formation after mild COVID-19. TCRdb called the 5' RACE reads again in MiXCR, with one record for every CDR3 protein. The data contain about 450,000 distinct CDR3 sequences, 20% to 30% of them singletons. The sequencing input was PBMCs or a T cell subset sorted from them (not recorded which). Receptor source: an adult woman who had mild COVID-19 (a few samples of this study predate the infection). Cell type and time point are not known. CDR3s include the opening cysteine and the closing phenylalanine or tryptophan. Fields, in order: D gene, V gene, clone size, J gene, CDR3 DNA, CDR3 protein. D genes are given only for firm matches. Clone size is stated in some rows and not others, as once, few, many or a class when expanded.

D: -
V: TRBV3-1
size: few
J: TRBJ2-2
DNA: TGTGCCAGCAGCCCAACCGTAGGGGGAACCGGGGAGCTGTTTTTT
CDR3: CASSPTVGGTGELFF

D: TRBD2
V: TRBV4-3
size: few
J: TRBJ2-7
DNA: TGCGCCAGCAGCCAAGTGCGACCAGCGGGGCCGGCCGAGCAGTACTTC
CDR3: CASSQVRPAGPAEQYF

D: TRBD2
V: TRBV7-3
size: few
J: TRBJ2-1
DNA: TGTGCCAGCAGTTCCGGGGGACTAGGTACACGTGAGCAGTTCTTC
CDR3: CASSSGGLGTREQFF

D: -
V: TRBV7-6
size: -
J: TRBJ2-5
DNA: TGTGCCAGCAGCTTAGCGGGCTTTCAAGAGACCAAGTACTTC
CDR3: CASSLAGFQETKYF

D: TRBD2
V: TRBV5-1
size: few
J: TRBJ2-4
DNA: TGCGCCAGCAGCTTGGGCGGGAGTGCCAAAAACATTCAGTACTTC
CDR3: CASSLGGSAKNIQYF

D: -
V: TRBV9
size: -
J: TRBJ1-6
DNA: TGTGCCAGCAGCGTAGTGGGGGAGTCACCCCTCCACTTT
CDR3: CASSVVGESPLHF

D: TRBD1
V: TRBV5-5
size: many
J: TRBJ2-2
DNA: TGTGCCAGCAGTTTCGTACCCCAGGGGGCTGTGAACACCGGGGAGCTGTTTTTT
CDR3: CASSFVPQGAVNTGELFF

D: TRBD1
V: TRBV6-6
size: -
J: TRBJ2-7
DNA: TGTGCCAGCAGTTTATACAGGGGGCGTTCGGTTGAGGAGCAGTACTTC
CDR3: CASSLYRGRSVEEQYF

D: TRBD1
V: TRBV24-1
size: few
J: TRBJ2-1
DNA: TGTGCCACCAGTGATTTGGGGACAGCGATTAATGAGCAGTTCTTC
CDR3: CATSDLGTAINEQFF

D: TRBD2
V: TRBV5-1
size: -
J: TRBJ2-3
DNA: TGCGCCAGCAGCCCCTGGACTAGCGGGGTGGATACGCAGTATTTT
CDR3: CASSPWTSGVDTQYF

D: -
V: TRBV5-6
size: -
J: TRBJ1-2
DNA: TGTGCCAGCAGCTTGGAGACAGCTTGGAATGGCTACACCTTC
CDR3: CASSLETAWNGYTF

D: TRBD1
V: TRBV6-5
size: -
J: TRBJ1-1
DNA: TGTGCCAGCAGTTCAGGGACAGGGGTAAGCGTGAACACTGAAGCTTTCTTT
CDR3: CASSSGTGVSVNTEAFF

D: TRBD2
V: TRBV24-1
size: few
J: TRBJ2-1
DNA: TGTGCCACCAGTGACCCAAGCGGGGGGCTCTACAATGAGCAGTTCTTC
CDR3: CATSDPSGGLYNEQFF

D: -
V: TRBV15
size: few
J: TRBJ2-3
DNA: TGTGCCACCAGTGCAGGGGCCACAGATACGCAGTATTTT
CDR3: CATSAGATDTQYF

D: -
V: TRBV7-9
size: -
J: TRBJ1-2
DNA: TGTGCCAGCAGCGCAACGTTGGGTGGCTACACCTTC
CDR3: CASSATLGGYTF

D: -
V: TRBV2
size: -
J: TRBJ2-7
DNA: TGTGCCAGCAGTTCGTCCCAACTCCCCGGGCCGCCCTACGAGCAGTACTTC
CDR3: CASSSSQLPGPPYEQYF

D: -
V: TRBV7-9
size: -
J: TRBJ2-7
DNA: TGTGCCAGCAGCTTTGGATCGGAAGAGCAGTACTTC
CDR3: CASSFGSEEQYF

D: -
V: TRBV14
size: few
J: TRBJ2-1
DNA: TGTGCCAGCAGGGGGCCCGAGCCCTACAATGAGCAGTTCTTC
CDR3: CASRGPEPYNEQFF

D: -
V: TRBV5-5
size: few
J: TRBJ1-1
DNA: TGTGCCAGCAGCTACTATGGAAGGGGGAACACTGAAGCTTTCTTT
CDR3: CASSYYGRGNTEAFF

D: TRBD2
V: TRBV7-6
size: -
J: TRBJ2-7
DNA: TGTGCCAGCAGCTTAGCTCTAGCGGGAGACATACTCTACCCCTACGAGCAGTACTTC
CDR3: CASSLALAGDILYPYEQYF

D: TRBD2
V: TRBV29-1
size: -
J: TRBJ2-7
DNA: TGCAGCGTTGGCCCGGTCCTTAGCGGGAGCTCCTACGAGCAGTACTTC
CDR3: CSVGPVLSGSSYEQYF

D: -
V: TRBV15
size: -
J: TRBJ2-3
DNA: TGTGCCACCAGCAGAGCGGACACCCTCCCCACAGATACGCAGTATTTT
CDR3: CATSRADTLPTDTQYF

D: -
V: TRBV7-2
size: -
J: TRBJ1-2
DNA: TGTGCCAGCAGCCCCCGACAGTCGGGGTCTGGCTACACCTTC
CDR3: CASSPRQSGSGYTF

D: TRBD1
V: TRBV7-2
size: -
J: TRBJ1-1
DNA: TGTGCCAGCAGCCTAACGGACAGGGAGCCCCGAGCTTTCTTT
CDR3: CASSLTDREPRAFF

D: TRBD1
V: TRBV20-1
size: -
J: TRBJ1-1
DNA: TGCAGTGCTAGGGAATGGTTAACAGGGGGCCCTGAAGCTTTCTTT
CDR3: CSAREWLTGGPEAFF

D: TRBD1
V: TRBV7-8
size: few
J: TRBJ2-1
DNA: TGTGCCAGCAGCAATCGACAGGGAGACTACAATGAGCAGTTCTTC
CDR3: CASSNRQGDYNEQFF

D: -
V: TRBV28
size: few
J: TRBJ1-2
DNA: TGTGCCAGCAGTGGATGGGTCGCCATGGGCTACACCTTC
CDR3: CASSGWVAMGYTF

D: -
V: TRBV7-3
size: -
J: TRBJ1-6
DNA: TGTGCCAGCAGTAGGACGTATAATTCACCCCTCCACTTT
CDR3: CASSRTYNSPLHF

D: -
V: TRBV4-2
size: few
J: TRBJ2-3
DNA: TGTGCCAGCAGCCAGGATGACGGCCGCGATACGCAGTATTTT
CDR3: CASSQDDGRDTQYF

D: -
V: TRBV5-6
size: -
J: TRBJ1-1
DNA: TGTGCCAGCAGCTTGTCGGGGCGGTACACTGAAGCTTTCTTT
CDR3: CASSLSGRYTEAFF

D: -
V: TRBV7-3
size: -
J: TRBJ2-7
DNA: TGTGCCAGCAGCGAAGGGACGACCAACTGGGAGCAGTACTTC
CDR3: CASSEGTTNWEQYF

D: -
V: TRBV12-3/TRBV12-4
size: many
J: TRBJ2-7
DNA: TGTGCCAGCAGTTCCCCCGATAGGGGTGAGCAGTACTTC
CDR3: CASSSPDRGEQYF

D: -
V: TRBV2
size: -
J: TRBJ1-1
DNA: TGTGCCAGCAGTGAAGCGCGAGGTTGGAGCACTGAAGCTTTCTTT
CDR3: CASSEARGWSTEAFF

D: -
V: TRBV20-1
size: -
J: TRBJ1-4
DNA: TGCAGTGCTAATTCTCCGGAAAAACTGTTTTTT
CDR3: CSANSPEKLFF

D: TRBD2
V: TRBV30
size: -
J: TRBJ2-2
DNA: TGTGCCTGGGGACTAGCGGGGGGCATTTACGGGGAGCTGTTTTTT
CDR3: CAWGLAGGIYGELFF

D: -
V: TRBV7-9
size: -
J: TRBJ2-7
DNA: TGTGCCAGCAGCACGGACACCGGGCCCTACGAGCAGTACTTC
CDR3: CASSTDTGPYEQYF

D: -
V: TRBV11-2
size: -
J: TRBJ1-2
DNA: TGTGCCAGCAGCGCCCAACAGGGTAGAATGGGCTATGGCTACACCTTC
CDR3: CASSAQQGRMGYGYTF

D: TRBD1
V: TRBV2
size: -
J: TRBJ2-5
DNA: TGTGCCAGCAGTGACCGGACAGGAAAAGAGACCCAGTACTTC
CDR3: CASSDRTGKETQYF

D: -
V: TRBV4-2
size: -
J: TRBJ2-7
DNA: TGTGCCAGCAGCCAAGATTTAAGCGCGAGCTCCTACGAGCAGTACTTC
CDR3: CASSQDLSASSYEQYF

D: -
V: TRBV7-3
size: -
J: TRBJ1-2
DNA: TGTGCCAGCAGCTCCCCCTCACTCGGGACGGGCAGCGATGGCTACACCTTC
CDR3: CASSSPSLGTGSDGYTF